The 30 T cell receptor beta chains given below trace back to one sample, sequenced in a study of cytomegalovirus exposure and HLA in healthy donors. 60 Vbeta and 13 Jbeta primers were used in PCR. Assay: immunoSEQ multiplex PCR; the TCRdb copy retains only in-frame clones and omits some. The table lists about 150,000 clones, 55% to 85% of them singletons, with approximately 2% in the top ten. Sequencing was done on a sample of PBMCs. The receptor set was obtained from a man in his forties or fifties in good health and CMV-seronegative.

This clone was observed a handful of times. The chain uses TRBV4-1 and TRBJ1-4; D is possibly TRBD1 (5 bases). The V and J ends lost 8 bases and 4 bases respectively, with 11 bases between them. This CDR3 has 13 residues. Looked up from germline, CDR1 is MGHRA and CDR2 is YSYEKL. Here the CDR3 reads CASGHYHNEKLFF. CDR3 bases: TGCGCCAGCGGACACTACCATAATGAAAAACTGTTTTTT.

This chain joins TRBV19 and TRBJ2-1; TRBD1 matches 9 bases. Trimming took 6 bases from V and 4 from J; bases not matched to a gene: 7. The germline V gene has CDR1 LNHDA and CDR2 SQIVND (reference sequence). The CDR3 consists of 15 residues. The CDR3 spells CASRDRGGTYNEQFF. In nucleotides, the CDR3 is TGTGCCAGTAGGGACAGGGGAGGAACTTACAATGAGCAGTTCTTC.

This clone has a handful of counts. CDR3 nucleotide sequence: TGTGCCAGCAGTATGAGAGACAGGGGACCTAATGAAAAACTGTTTTTT. Its translation is CASSMRDRGPNEKLFF. The rearrangement links TRBV2 to TRBJ1-4; 8 bases map to TRBD1. Losses at the gene ends were 5 bases for V and 3 bases for J; bases not matched to a gene: 8. CDR1 and CDR2 (germline): SNHLY, FYNNEI. CDR3 length: 16 amino acids.

This clone was seen only once. The CDR3 DNA reads TGTGCCAGCAGCTCGGGGACAGGGCTCACTGAAGCTTTCTTT. Its translation is CASSSGTGLTEAFF. The rearrangement joins TRBV7-9 to TRBJ1-1; TRBD1 matches 9 bases. With V trimmed by 4 bases and J by 4 bases, 4 bases remained unmatched. The length of the CDR3 is 14 residues. The V gene's germline CDR1 is SEHNR and CDR2 FQNEAQ (reference sequence).

The genes are TRBV19 and TRBJ1-5, with 9 bases matching TRBD1. The CDR3 runs to 18 residues. Looked up from germline, CDR1 is LNHDA and CDR2 is SQIVND (reference sequence). Trimming cost V 6 bases and J 4 bases; bases outside gene matches: 16. CDR3 amino acids: CASSEWANRGRGNQPQHF. CDR3 bases: TGTGCCAGTAGCGAATGGGCAAACAGGGGGCGCGGTAATCAGCCCCAGCATTTT.

The chain carries TRBV6-5 and TRBJ1-1; D is perhaps TRBD1 (5 bases). Trimming pared 4 bases from V and 5 bases from J, leaving 17 bases between. The CDR3 contains 15 residues. Germline V lookup: CDR1 MNHEY, CDR2 SVGAGI. CDR3 DNA sequence: TGTGCCAGCAGTTTCCTGGGGGGGGAGAGGACTGAAGCTTTCTTT. Its protein is CASSFLGGERTEAFF.

The chain has TRBV19 and TRBJ2-7; 8 nucleotides align to TRBD2. Germline-derived CDR1 and CDR2 are LNHDA and SQIVND (reference sequence). The V segment lost 0 bases and the J segment 6 bases; nucleotides outside the gene matches: 7. This CDR3 has 15 residues. The CDR3 bases are TGTGCCAGTAGTATAGATCGGGGGGGGGCCGGCGAGCAGTACTTC. Residues: CASSIDRGGAGEQYF.

This clone was observed a few times. V usage is TRBV5-4 and J usage is TRBJ1-4, with D maybe TRBD1 (6 bases). There are 16 residues in the CDR3. The V end lost 4 bases, the J end lost 5 bases, and 18 bases lay between the germline ends. Per germline, CDR1 SGHNT and CDR2 YYREEE (reference sequence). The CDR3 region is CASSLAGGRSNEKLFF. The CDR3 DNA sequence: TGTGCCAGCAGCCTCGCGGGGGGCAGGTCCAATGAAAAACTGTTTTTT.

The chain is built from TRBV10-3 and TRBJ1-5; D is unresolved. V was pared by 2 bases and J by 2 bases, with 13 bases between. CDR3 length: 16 amino acids. Germline V gene sequence: CDR1 ENHRY, CDR2 SYGVKD. CDR3 amino acids: CAISEAPGSGNQPQHF. The CDR3 nucleotides are TGTGCCATCAGTGAGGCGCCGGGGAGCGGCAATCAGCCCCAGCATTTT.

This clone was picked up a small number of times. This chain joins TRBV6-1 and TRBJ1-5; D is undetermined. The CDR3 has 13 amino acids. Germline loops: CDR1 MNHNS, CDR2 SASEGT. The V end was cut by 3 bases, the J end by 0 bases, with 3 bases between. This CDR3 reads CASSDVSNQPQHF. The CDR3 bases are TGTGCCAGCAGTGACGTTAGCAATCAGCCCCAGCATTTT.

The V gene is TRBV6-1, the J gene TRBJ1-1; D possibly corresponds to TRBD1 (6 bases). Deletions cut 6 bases from V and 4 bases from J, with 18 bases between. The CDR3 contains 15 residues. The germline CDR1 and CDR2 sequences are MNHNS and SASEGT. CDR3 in amino acids: CASRNPGERSTEAFF. The CDR3 DNA sequence: TGTGCCAGCAGGAACCCAGGGGAACGGAGCACTGAAGCTTTCTTT.

The V gene is TRBV7-9, the J gene TRBJ1-1, with D possibly matching TRBD1 (6 bases). Trimming shortened V by 0 bases and J by 6 bases, and 26 bases separated the two germline ends. CDR1 SEHNR and CDR2 FQNEAQ come from the germline V gene (reference sequence). CDR3 length equals 19 residues. This CDR3 is CASSLAIIRDTVRASEAFF. CDR3 nucleotide sequence: TGTGCCAGCAGCTTAGCTATCATTCGGGACACCGTACGGGCGTCTGAAGCTTTCTTT.

The chain carries TRBV6-1 and TRBJ2-7; D is possibly TRBD1 (5 bases). CDR1 is MNHNS, CDR2 SASEGT, per germline. This CDR3 has 14 residues. Between the trimmed V and J ends, which lost 4 bases and 7 bases, there was a span of 17 bases. The CDR3 reads CASSVAPQGVEQYF. The CDR3 DNA is TGTGCCAGCAGTGTCGCCCCCCAGGGTGTAGAGCAGTACTTC.

J is TRBJ2-3 and V is TRBV9, with D possibly being TRBD1 (5 bases). Germline CDR1 SGDLS, CDR2 YYNGEE. Between the trimmed V and J ends, which lost 0 bases and 0 bases, there was a span of 8 bases. CDR3 size: 15 residues. CDR3 residues: CASSVGGASTDTQYF. The DNA of the CDR3 is TGTGCCAGCAGCGTAGGGGGCGCGAGCACAGATACGCAGTATTTT. The whole variable domain, filled in from reference TRBV9 and TRBJ2-3, reads DSGVTQTPKHLITATGQRVTLRCSPRSGDLSVYWYQQSLDQGLQFLIQYYNGEERAKGNILERFSAQQFPDLHSELNLSSLELGDSALYFCASSVGGASTDTQYFGPGTRLTVL.

This clone was counted between two and nine times. The chain uses TRBV28 and TRBJ2-7, with a weak D call TRBD1 (6 bases). The germline V gene has CDR1 MDHEN and CDR2 SYDVKM. V lost 5 bases, J lost 3 bases, and 14 bases lay in between. The CDR3 consists of 14 residues. The CDR3 spells CASSLQGVGYEQYF. The CDR3 coding sequence is TGTGCCAGCAGTCTACAGGGAGTTGGCTACGAGCAGTACTTC.

The rearrangement joins TRBV9 to TRBJ1-2; TRBD1 matches at 8 bases. CDR1 is SGDLS and CDR2 is YYNGEE in the germline V gene. J lost 3 bases, V lost 3 bases, and 7 bases had no gene match. The CDR3 consists of 15 residues. The CDR3 protein is CASSAGTGGYYGYTF. CDR3 DNA: TGTGCCAGCAGCGCAGGGACAGGCGGCTACTATGGCTACACCTTC.

The rearrangement joins TRBV6-5 to TRBJ1-2; D possibly corresponds to TRBD1 (5 bases). This CDR3 spans 13 amino acids. Germline lookup yields CDR1 MNHEY and CDR2 SVGAGI. The V end lost 10 bases, the J end lost 6 bases, and 18 bases lay between the germline ends. The CDR3 DNA reads TGTGCCACCGACAGCCCTTCGGGGGATGGCTACACCTTC. Its protein product is CATDSPSGDGYTF.

Here the CDR3 DNA reads TGTGCCAGTAGTATCCGACAGGGTGGGGTCACCGGGGAGCTGTTTTTT. Protein: CASSIRQGGVTGELFF. The J gene is TRBJ2-2, the V gene TRBV19; TRBD1 matches at 7 bases. Germline V gives CDR1 LNHDA, CDR2 SQIVND (reference sequence). The junction had 8 bases not matched to a gene; V was cut back by 3 bases and J by 4 bases. This CDR3 has 16 amino acids.

The chain recombines TRBV27 with TRBJ2-1, with TRBD1 identical over 7 bases. V was clipped by 5 bases and J by 9 bases; unmatched bases: 10. CDR1 and CDR2 from the germline V gene are MNHEY and SMNVEV (reference sequence). The CDR3 runs 14 residues. The CDR3 DNA sequence: TGTGCCAGCAGTATAAGATACAGGGGTGGTGAGCAGTTCTTC. It codes for CASSIRYRGGEQFF.

This sequence joins TRBV14 and TRBJ2-7, with D possibly being TRBD1 (5 bases). Between the trimmed V and J ends, which lost 1 base and 2 bases, there was a span of 9 bases. The CDR3 extends over 14 amino acids. Germline assignment: CDR1 SGHDN and CDR2 FVKESK. CDR3 in DNA: TGTGCCAGCAGCCAAGTGGGGCCGACCTACGAGCAGTACTTC. Translating it yields CASSQVGPTYEQYF.

This chain links TRBV12-5 with TRBJ2-1; 7 bases are shared with TRBD2. The CDR3 is 15 residues long. V trimming: 6 bases; J trimming: 0 bases; junction bases outside the gene matches: 5. CDR1 and CDR2 (germline): LGHNT, FRNRAP. Here the CDR3 reads CASGTSASSYNEQFF. CDR3 nucleotide sequence: TGTGCTAGTGGAACTAGCGCGAGCTCCTACAATGAGCAGTTCTTC.

This clone was picked up one time. The chain combines TRBV11-2 with TRBJ1-4; a weak D match, TRBD1 (6 bases). V gave up 1 base and J gave up 8 bases, with 20 bases separating them. This CDR3 contains 17 residues. Germline CDR1 and CDR2: SGHAT and FQNNGV. The CDR3: CASSLVGTRPNFEKLFF. The DNA of the CDR3 is TGTGCCAGCAGCTTAGTCGGGACACGCCCGAATTTCGAAAAACTGTTTTTT.

V is TRBV6-6 and J is TRBJ2-1; 8 bases align to TRBD2. Trimming cost V 2 bases and J 5 bases; bases outside gene matches: 8. This CDR3 comprises 16 residues. Per the germline V gene, CDR1 is MNHNY and CDR2 is SVGAGI (reference sequence). CDR3 sequence: CASSYALGGANNEQFF. The CDR3 region has the DNA TGTGCCAGCAGTTACGCCCTCGGGGGGGCCAACAATGAGCAGTTCTTC.

The V call is TRBV5-1, the J call TRBJ1-2; 7 positions agree with TRBD1. The CDR3 contains 15 residues. Trimming removed 4 bases from V and 4 bases from J; junction bases left unmatched: 10. Germline V gene lookup returns CDR1 SGHRS and CDR2 YFSETQ. As DNA, the CDR3 is TGCGCCAGCAGCCGCGGACAGGAGAAGACCTATGGCTACACCTTC. Translated, it gives CASSRGQEKTYGYTF.

The chain joins TRBV28 to TRBJ1-1; tentative D call: TRBD1 (6 bases). CDR3 length equals 15 residues. Looked up from germline, CDR1 is MDHEN and CDR2 is SYDVKM. Between the trimmed V and J ends, which lost 5 bases and 1 base, there was a span of 14 bases. The CDR3 DNA reads TGTGCCAGCAGTCTAGGACAGAGAACGAACACTGAAGCTTTCTTT. Encoded protein: CASSLGQRTNTEAFF.

The CDR3 is CASTPGLAIAGELFF. The CDR3 DNA is TGTGCCAGCACTCCGGGACTAGCGATCGCCGGGGAGCTGTTTTTT. The rearrangement links TRBV2 to TRBJ2-2; 10 bases agree with TRBD2. Trimming at V came to 7 bases and at J to 6 bases, leaving 8 bases not matched to a gene. CDR1 SNHLY and CDR2 FYNNEI come from the germline V gene. CDR3 length: 15 amino acids. Full variable domain (remainder filled in from reference TRBV2 and TRBJ2-2): EPEVTQTPSHQVTQMGQEVILRCVPISNHLYFYWYRQILGQKVEFLVSFYNNEISEKSEIFDDQFSVERPDGSNFTLKIRSTKLEDSAMYFCASTPGLAIAGELFFGEGSRLTVL.

This clone was detected a few times. This chain joins TRBV28 and TRBJ2-7, with 7 bases identical to TRBD2. The CDR3 is 18 residues long. Germline assignment: CDR1 MDHEN and CDR2 SYDVKM. With 3 bases clipped from V and 5 bases from J, the junction kept 19 bases outside the gene matches. The chain's CDR3 is CASSFTWGGKLAHHEQYF. The CDR3 DNA sequence: TGTGCCAGCAGTTTTACGTGGGGGGGAAAGCTAGCTCACCACGAGCAGTACTTC.

The chain is built from TRBV29-1 and TRBJ1-4; 10 bases are shared with TRBD1. V trimming: 3 bases; J trimming: 7 bases; junction bases outside the gene matches: 8. The CDR3 is 15 amino acids. The germline V gene has CDR1 SQVTM and CDR2 ANQGSEA. The CDR3 region is CSVEDRGLSSEKLFF. CDR3 nucleotide sequence: TGCAGCGTTGAGGACAGGGGGTTAAGCAGTGAAAAACTGTTTTTT.

The gene calls are TRBV6-5 and TRBJ1-2; D unresolved. V dropped 6 bases and J dropped 3 bases, with 5 bases sitting between them. Germline CDR1 is MNHEY and CDR2 is SVGAGI. There are 11 residues in the CDR3. The CDR3 loop is CASSSDYGYTF. The CDR3 coding sequence is TGTGCCAGCAGCAGTGACTATGGCTACACCTTC.

The gene calls are TRBV5-4 and TRBJ2-5, with D hard to call. Looked up from germline, CDR1 is SGHNT and CDR2 is YYREEE (reference sequence). This CDR3 has 14 amino acids. The V end lost 2 bases, the J end lost 2 bases, and 10 bases lay between the germline ends. CDR3 DNA: TGTGCCAGCAGCTTAGCAGGCTCTCAAGAGACCCAGTACTTC. It yields the protein CASSLAGSQETQYF.